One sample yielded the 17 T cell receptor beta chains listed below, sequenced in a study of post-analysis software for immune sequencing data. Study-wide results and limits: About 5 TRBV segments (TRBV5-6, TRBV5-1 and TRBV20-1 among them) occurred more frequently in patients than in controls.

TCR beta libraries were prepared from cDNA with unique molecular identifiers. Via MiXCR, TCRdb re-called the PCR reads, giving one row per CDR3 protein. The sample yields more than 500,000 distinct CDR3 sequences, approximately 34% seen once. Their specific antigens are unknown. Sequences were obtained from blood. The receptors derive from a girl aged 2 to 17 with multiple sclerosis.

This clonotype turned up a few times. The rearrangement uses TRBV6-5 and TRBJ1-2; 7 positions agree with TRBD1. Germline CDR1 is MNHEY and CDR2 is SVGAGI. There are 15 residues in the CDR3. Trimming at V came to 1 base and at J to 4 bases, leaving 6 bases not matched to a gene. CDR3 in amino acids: CASSYFPGGGYGYTF. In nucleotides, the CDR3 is TGTGCCAGCAGTTACTTCCCAGGGGGAGGCTATGGCTACACCTTC.

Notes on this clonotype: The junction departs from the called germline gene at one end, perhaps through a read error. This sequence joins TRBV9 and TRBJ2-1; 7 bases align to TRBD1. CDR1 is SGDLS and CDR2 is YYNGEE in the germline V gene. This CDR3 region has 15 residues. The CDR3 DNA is TGTGCCAGCAGCGTGACCGGGACAGCATACAATAAGCAGTTCTTC. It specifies CASSVTGTAYNKQFF.

The CDR3 region is CATSDRGGKSNEQFF. CDR3 DNA sequence: TGTGCCACCAGTGATCGTGGAGGGAAGAGCAATGAGCAGTTCTTC. The rearrangement joins TRBV24-1 to TRBJ2-1; D is possibly TRBD2 (6 bases). V lost 3 bases to trimming and J lost 6 bases, with 14 bases between them. This CDR3 spans 15 amino acids. Germline CDR1 KGHDR, CDR2 SFDVKD.

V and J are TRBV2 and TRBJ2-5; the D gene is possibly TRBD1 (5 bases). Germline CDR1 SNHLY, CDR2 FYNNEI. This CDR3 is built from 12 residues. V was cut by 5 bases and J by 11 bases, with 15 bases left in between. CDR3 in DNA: TGTGCCAGCAGTCTTCAGGACAATGAGCAGTACTTC. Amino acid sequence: CASSLQDNEQYF.

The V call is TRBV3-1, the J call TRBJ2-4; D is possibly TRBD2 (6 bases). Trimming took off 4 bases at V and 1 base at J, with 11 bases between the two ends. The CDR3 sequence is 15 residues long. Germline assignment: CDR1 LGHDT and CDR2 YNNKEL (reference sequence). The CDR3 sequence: CASSPVGGAKNIQYF. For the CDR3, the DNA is TGTGCCAGCAGCCCGGTTGGGGGGGCCAAAAACATTCAGTACTTC.

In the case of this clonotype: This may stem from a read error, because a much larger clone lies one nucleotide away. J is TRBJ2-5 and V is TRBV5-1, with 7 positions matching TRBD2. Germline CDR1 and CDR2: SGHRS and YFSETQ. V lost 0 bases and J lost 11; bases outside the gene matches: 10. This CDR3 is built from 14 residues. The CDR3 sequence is CASSLGLAAYGQYF. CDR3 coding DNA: TGCGCCAGCAGCTTGGGGCTAGCGGCCTACGGGCAGTACTTC.

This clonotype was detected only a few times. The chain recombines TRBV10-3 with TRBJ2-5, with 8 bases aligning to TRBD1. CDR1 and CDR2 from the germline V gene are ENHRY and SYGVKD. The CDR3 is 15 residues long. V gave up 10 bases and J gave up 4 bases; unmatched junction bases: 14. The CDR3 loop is CATEGNGQGLETQYF. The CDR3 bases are TGTGCCACAGAGGGTAACGGACAGGGCCTAGAGACCCAGTACTTC.

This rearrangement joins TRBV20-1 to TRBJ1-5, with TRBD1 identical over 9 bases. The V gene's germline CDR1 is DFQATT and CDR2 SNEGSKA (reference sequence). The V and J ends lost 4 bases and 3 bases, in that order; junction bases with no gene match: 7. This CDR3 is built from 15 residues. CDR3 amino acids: CSAKNDRGNNQPQHF. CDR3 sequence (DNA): TGCAGTGCTAAAAACGACAGGGGGAACAATCAGCCCCAGCATTTT.

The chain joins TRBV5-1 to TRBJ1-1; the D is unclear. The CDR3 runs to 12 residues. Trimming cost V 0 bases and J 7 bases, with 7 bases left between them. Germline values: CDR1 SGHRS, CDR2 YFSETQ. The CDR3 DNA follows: TGCGCCAGCAGCTTGGAAGGTTTTGAAGCTTTCTTT. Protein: CASSLEGFEAFF. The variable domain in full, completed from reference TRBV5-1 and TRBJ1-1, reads KAGVTQTPRYLIKTRGQQVTLSCSPISGHRSVSWYQQTPGQGLQFLFEYFSETQRNKGNFPGRFSGRQFSNSRSEMNVSTLELGDSALYLCASSLEGFEAFFGQGTRLTVV.

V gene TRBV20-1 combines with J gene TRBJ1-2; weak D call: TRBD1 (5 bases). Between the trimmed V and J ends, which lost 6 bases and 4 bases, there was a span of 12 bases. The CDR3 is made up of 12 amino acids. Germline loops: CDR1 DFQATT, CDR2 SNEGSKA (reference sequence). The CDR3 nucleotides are TGCAGTGCCAGACGGGACCTCTATGGCTACACCTTC. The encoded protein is CSARRDLYGYTF.

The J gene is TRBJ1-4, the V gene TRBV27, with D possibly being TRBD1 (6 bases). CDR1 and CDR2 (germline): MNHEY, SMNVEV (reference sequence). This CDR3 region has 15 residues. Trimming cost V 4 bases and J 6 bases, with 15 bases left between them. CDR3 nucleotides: TGTGCCAGCAGTTACCTGACAGGTACCCATGAAAAACTGTTTTTT. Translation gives CASSYLTGTHEKLFF.

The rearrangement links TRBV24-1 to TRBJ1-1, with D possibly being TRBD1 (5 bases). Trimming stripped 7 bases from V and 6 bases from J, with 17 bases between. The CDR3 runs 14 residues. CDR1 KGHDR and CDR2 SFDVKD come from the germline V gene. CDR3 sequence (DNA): TGTGCCACCAGGGACCCCAATTACAGGTCTGAAGCTTTCTTT. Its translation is CATRDPNYRSEAFF.

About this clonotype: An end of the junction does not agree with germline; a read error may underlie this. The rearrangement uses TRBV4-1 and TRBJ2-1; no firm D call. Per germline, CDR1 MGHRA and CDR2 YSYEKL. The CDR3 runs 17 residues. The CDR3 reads CASSQDRGSSSCNEQFF. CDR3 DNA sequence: TGCGCCAGCAGCCAAGATCGTGGGTCCTCCTCCTGCAATGAGCAGTTCTTC.

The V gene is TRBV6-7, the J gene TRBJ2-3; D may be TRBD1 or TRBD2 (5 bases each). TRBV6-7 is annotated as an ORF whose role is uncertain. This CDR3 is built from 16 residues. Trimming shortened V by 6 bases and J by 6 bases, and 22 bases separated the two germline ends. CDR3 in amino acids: CASRPRDAPVLDTQYF. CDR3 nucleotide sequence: TGTGCCAGCAGGCCGAGGGACGCACCGGTTTTGGATACGCAGTATTTT.

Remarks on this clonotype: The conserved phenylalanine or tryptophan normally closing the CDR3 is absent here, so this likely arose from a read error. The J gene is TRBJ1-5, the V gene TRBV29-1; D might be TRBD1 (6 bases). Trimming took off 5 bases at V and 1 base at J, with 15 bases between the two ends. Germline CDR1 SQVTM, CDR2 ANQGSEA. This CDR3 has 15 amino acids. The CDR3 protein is CSVRGGRGSNQPQHL. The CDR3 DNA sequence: TGCAGCGTTCGGGGGGGCCGAGGGAGCAATCAGCCCCAGCATTTG.

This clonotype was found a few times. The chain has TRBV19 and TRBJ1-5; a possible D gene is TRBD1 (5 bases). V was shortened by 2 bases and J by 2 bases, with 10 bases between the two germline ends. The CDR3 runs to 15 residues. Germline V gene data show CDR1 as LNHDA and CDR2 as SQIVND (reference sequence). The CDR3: CASSISGLGNQPQHF. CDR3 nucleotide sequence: TGTGCCAGTAGTATATCAGGGTTAGGCAATCAGCCCCAGCATTTT.

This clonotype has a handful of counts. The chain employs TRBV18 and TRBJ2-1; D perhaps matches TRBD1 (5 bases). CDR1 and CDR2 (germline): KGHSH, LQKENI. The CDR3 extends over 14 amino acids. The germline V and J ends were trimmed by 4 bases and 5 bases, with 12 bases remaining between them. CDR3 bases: TGTGCCAGCTCACGACAGCGAAAGGACAATGAGCAGTTCTTC. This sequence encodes CASSRQRKDNEQFF. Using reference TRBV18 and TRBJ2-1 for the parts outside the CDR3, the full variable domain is NAGVMQNPRHLVRRRGQEARLRCSPMKGHSHVYWYRQLPEEGLKFMVYLQKENIIDESGMPKERFSAEFPKEGPSILRIQQVVRGDSAAYFCASSRQRKDNEQFFGPGTRLTVL.